The present T cell receptor beta chain was sequenced within a study of T cell repertoires in cytomegalovirus infection (dated by TCRdb to the late 2010s). For the study in its entirety: Because public TCR beta signatures pointed to carriage of CMV infection together with the matching HLA type, the HLA type of each donor mattered for the analysis.

Via the germline V gene (reference sequence), CDR1 is LNHDA and CDR2 SQIVND. V is reduced by 2 bases and J by 5 bases, leaving a spacing of 11 bases between them. Counted from cysteine to phenylalanine, this CDR3 has 14 amino acids. Of all the DNA, just the CDR3 is kept, 42 bases in frame from base 1. Results and caveats for the whole study, not just this receptor: In both this cohort and an independent cohort of approximately 350 donors, the cumulative frequency of public TCR beta family members distinguished carriers of CMV infection plus the relevant HLA type. The ex vivo response was dominated by HLA-C-restricted CMV-specific TCR beta clonotypes, which also provided the single most frequent clonotype in two of eight donors.

Sequencing was performed on an Illumina HiSeq 1500. The raw public reads went through TCRdb reprocessing: fastp at Q25, MiXCR clone calling, in-frame beta chains kept. Each entry merges the rows of one CDR3 protein and shows their most common DNA and genes. Counted in this sample were 680,000 or so distinct CDR3 sequences; less than 40% of them appeared once. The biggest ten clones account for around 2.8% of the sample. Worth noting for this clonotype: Its antigen remains unidentified. The sample holds no much larger clone one base away, and base qualities are not on file.

Sequenced: PBMCs. The rearrangement joined TRBV19 to TRBJ2-3, and possibly TRBD2, on 5 matching bases. The source of this sequence is a human donor in good health (CMV status not recorded). Some clones in this sample may be carry-over from other donors' samples. The nucleotides are TGTGCCAGTAGTATAAAGACTGAGGGAGATACGCAGTATTTT. The encoded protein is CASSIKTEGDTQYF. With the portions outside the CDR3 filled from the reference TRBV19 and TRBJ2-3 genes, the complete variable region becomes DGGITQSPKYLFRKEGQNVTLSCEQNLNHDAMYWYRQDPGQGLRLIYYSQIVNDFQKGDIAEGYSVSREKKESFPLTVTSAQKNPTAFYLCASSIKTEGDTQYFGPGTRLTVL.